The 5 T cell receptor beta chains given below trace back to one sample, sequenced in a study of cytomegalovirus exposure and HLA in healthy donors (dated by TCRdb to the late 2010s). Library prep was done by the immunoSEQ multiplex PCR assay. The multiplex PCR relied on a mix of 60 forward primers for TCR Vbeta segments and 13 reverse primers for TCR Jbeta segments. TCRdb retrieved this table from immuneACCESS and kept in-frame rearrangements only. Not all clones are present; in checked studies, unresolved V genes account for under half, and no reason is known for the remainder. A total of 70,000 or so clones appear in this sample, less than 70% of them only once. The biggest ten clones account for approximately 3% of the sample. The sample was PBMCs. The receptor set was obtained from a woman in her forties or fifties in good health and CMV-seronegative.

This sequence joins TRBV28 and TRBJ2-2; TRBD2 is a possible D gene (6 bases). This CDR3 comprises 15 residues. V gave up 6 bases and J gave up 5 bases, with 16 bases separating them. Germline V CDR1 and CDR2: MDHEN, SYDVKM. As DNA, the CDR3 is TGTGCCAGCAGGTTAGGGAGGCAGGCAACCGGGGAGCTGTTTTTT. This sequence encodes CASRLGRQATGELFF.

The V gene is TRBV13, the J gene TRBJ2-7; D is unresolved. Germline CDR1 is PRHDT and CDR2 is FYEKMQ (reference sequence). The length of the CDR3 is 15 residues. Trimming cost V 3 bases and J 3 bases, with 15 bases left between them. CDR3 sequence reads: CASSLTGIRLYEQYF. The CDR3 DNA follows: TGTGCCAGCAGCTTGACTGGAATACGCCTCTACGAGCAGTACTTC. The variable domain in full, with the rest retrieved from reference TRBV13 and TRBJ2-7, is AAGVIQSPRHLIKEKRETATLKCYPIPRHDTVYWYQQGPGQDPQFLISFYEKMQSDKGSIPDRFSAQQFSDYHSELNMSSLELGDSALYFCASSLTGIRLYEQYFGPGTRLTVT.

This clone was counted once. The CDR3 DNA is TGTGCCAGCAGCTCGACTAGGGAGACCCAGTACTTC. Residues: CASSSTRETQYF. V gene TRBV5-8 combines with J gene TRBJ2-5; a possible D gene is TRBD2 (6 bases). The CDR3 is made up of 12 amino acids. The germline V gene has CDR1 SGHTS and CDR2 YDEGEE. V was trimmed by 3 bases and J by 5 bases, leaving 8 bases between them.

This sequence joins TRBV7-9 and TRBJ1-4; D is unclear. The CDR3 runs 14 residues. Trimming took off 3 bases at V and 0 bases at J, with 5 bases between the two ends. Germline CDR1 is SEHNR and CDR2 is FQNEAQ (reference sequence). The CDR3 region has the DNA TGTGCCAGCAGCTTGGGAGCAACTAATGAAAAACTGTTTTTT. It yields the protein CASSLGATNEKLFF.

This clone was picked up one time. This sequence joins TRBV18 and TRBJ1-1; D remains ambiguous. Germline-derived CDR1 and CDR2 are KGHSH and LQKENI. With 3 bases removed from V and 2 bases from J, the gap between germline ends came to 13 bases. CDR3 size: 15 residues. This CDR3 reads CASSPLHQSNTEAFF. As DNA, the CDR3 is TGTGCCAGCTCACCCTTACACCAATCCAACACTGAAGCTTTCTTT.